Listed below are T cell receptor beta chains from one sample, sequenced in a study of T cells expressing NK-cell markers. Using the 5' RACE reads, TCRdb records one entry per CDR3 protein without DNA. Its listing shows 160,000 or so distinct CDR3 sequences. Sequencing input: blood T cells: a sorted CD56 or NKG2C T cell subset, CD4+ or CD8+ T cells, or bulk PBMC T cells (not recorded which). The receptor source for this set is a woman between 18 and 70 years old in good health. Both conserved end residues are part of each CDR3. Fields, in order: J gene, V gene, CDR3 protein.

TRBJ1-5 | TRBV15 | CATSRKQAVGGQPQHF
TRBJ2-3 | TRBV4-1 | CASSLPGQGVDTQYF
TRBJ1-6 | TRBV5-6 | CASSSNYSPLHF
TRBJ2-3 | TRBV30 | CAWSRGVAGGPDTQYF
TRBJ2-5 | TRBV11-2 | CASSLSLASRRETQYF
TRBJ2-7 | TRBV5-1 | CASSPISTGPYEQYF
TRBJ2-5 | TRBV10-3 | CAISDTLVTQETQYF
TRBJ1-6 | TRBV6-5 | CASSYSLDLGTLHF
TRBJ2-1 | TRBV27 | CASSLGMGSYNEQFF
TRBJ1-2 | TRBV2 | CASKGGELDYGYTF
TRBJ2-7 | TRBV7-2 | CASSLRRGNEQYF
TRBJ2-1 | TRBV9 | CASSVGYGSLYNEQFF
TRBJ2-2 | TRBV5-1 | CASTVDIDPGELFF
TRBJ2-7 | TRBV27 | CASSLGRQGSYEQYF
TRBJ2-2 | TRBV7-3 | CASSLQGASMPGELFF
TRBJ1-2 | TRBV4-1 | CASSQDRDRGYGYTF
TRBJ2-1 | TRBV7-2 | CAGSQRGGSYNEQFF
TRBJ2-5 | TRBV2 | CASSVAGTSGETQYF
TRBJ1-1 | TRBV5-1 | CASSPSGGNTEAFF
TRBJ1-2 | TRBV5-1 | CASSLDIPGRDYGYTF
TRBJ2-7 | TRBV7-2 | CASSFGGVVRNEQYF
TRBJ2-5 | TRBV5-4 | CASSTKDSQETQYF
TRBJ2-3 | TRBV7-9 | CASSLGLAGRDTQYF
TRBJ2-4 | TRBV3-1 | CASSQSGTGRNIQYF
TRBJ2-1 | TRBV14 | CASSPMTSGGYNEQFF
TRBJ2-1 | TRBV28 | CASSYSGTSAGEQFF
TRBJ2-3 | TRBV5-6 | CASSLGTSHSSTDTQYF
TRBJ2-1 | TRBV27 | CASSLSLIVAGGRNEQFF
TRBJ1-4 | TRBV7-2 | CASSLAAGRANEKLFF
TRBJ2-1 | TRBV11-2 | CASSPISRERGTRFEQFF
TRBJ2-5 | TRBV4-2 | CASSQERQETQYF
TRBJ2-1 | TRBV20-1 | CSARDLTGGNEQFF
TRBJ1-1 | TRBV29-1 | CSVEVGANTEAFF
TRBJ1-2 | TRBV28 | CASSLAQSYGYTF